The 7 T cell receptor beta chains presented below share a single source sample, sequenced in a study of shared clonotypes between healthy human individuals (TCRdb year 2020). Libraries came from the immunoSEQ multiplex PCR assay. This immuneACCESS table, as held by TCRdb, lists in-frame sequences with V and J called but not all clones. Of the missing ones, under half trace to an unresolved V gene in checked studies; the others have no known cause. The sample yields some 630,000 clones; roughly 78% were counted once. The ten largest account for roughly 1.8% of the sample. Sequenced input: memory CD4+ T cells sorted from blood. The cell subset or site label, read with the paper, signifies: CD45RA-negative fraction. The origin of the receptors is a woman in her twenties or thirties in good health.

The genes are TRBV7-3 and TRBJ2-4, with D hard to call. The CDR3 is made up of 15 amino acids. Germline V gene sequence: CDR1 SGHTA, CDR2 FQGTGA. Trimming took 1 base from V and 0 from J, leaving 7 bases between them. The CDR3 region has the DNA TGTGCCAGCAGCTTAAGTGGTATAGCCAAAAACATTCAGTACTTC. Translated: CASSLSGIAKNIQYF. Variable domain in full (rest from reference TRBV7-3 and TRBJ2-4): GAGVSQTPSNKVTEKGKYVELRCDPISGHTALYWYRQSLGQGPEFLIYFQGTGAADDSGLPNDRFFAVRPEGSVSTLKIQRTERGDSAVYLCASSLSGIAKNIQYFGAGTRLSVL.

The V gene is TRBV7-3, the J gene TRBJ2-2; 14 bases align to TRBD2. The CDR3 is 18 amino acids. J was trimmed by 0 bases and V by 5 bases; bases with no gene match: 5. Per the germline V gene, CDR1 is SGHTA and CDR2 is FQGTGA. In DNA, the CDR3 is TGTGCCAGCAGCGCCCGACTAGCGGGAGGGCCGAACACCGGGGAGCTGTTTTTT. Translated: CASSARLAGGPNTGELFF.

The chain uses TRBV18 and TRBJ1-1, with D hard to call. In germline, CDR1 is KGHSH, CDR2 LQKENI. With 2 bases removed from V and 3 bases from J, the gap between germline ends came to 13 bases. This CDR3 spans 15 amino acids. The CDR3 loop is CASSPWASRDTEAFF. CDR3 sequence (DNA): TGTGCCAGCTCACCATGGGCCTCACGGGACACTGAAGCTTTCTTT.

This rearrangement joins TRBV6-6 to TRBJ2-1; possible D gene TRBD1, 6 bases. V lost 6 bases and J 0 bases, leaving 9 bases between the germline ends. Germline lookup yields CDR1 MNHNY and CDR2 SVGAGI (reference sequence). The CDR3 has 14 residues. CDR3 in DNA: TGTGCCAGCAGCACAGGGAGCTCCTACAATGAGCAGTTCTTC. Residues: CASSTGSSYNEQFF.

CDR3 sequence: CASSLVGRNTEAFF. In nucleotides, the CDR3 is TGTGCCAGCAGCTTGGTCGGTAGGAACACTGAAGCTTTCTTT. This chain joins TRBV5-6 and TRBJ1-1; no clear D gene. Germline lookup yields CDR1 SGHDT and CDR2 YYEEEE. The germline V and J ends were trimmed by 0 bases and 1 base, with 7 bases remaining between them. CDR3 length: 14 amino acids. The variable domain in full, with the rest retrieved from reference TRBV5-6 and TRBJ1-1, is DAGVTQSPTHLIKTRGQQVTLRCSPKSGHDTVSWYQQALGQGPQFIFQYYEEEERQRGNFPDRFSGHQFPNYSSELNVNALLLGDSALYLCASSLVGRNTEAFFGQGTRLTVV.

V and J are TRBV6-7 and TRBJ2-7, with D possibly TRBD2 on 5 matching bases. TRBV6-7 is flagged as an ORF with uncertain function. This CDR3 has 13 residues. Trimming pared 11 bases from V and 0 bases from J, leaving 14 bases between. The CDR3 DNA follows: TGTGCCTGCCTCCGACTAATCTCCTACGAGCAGTACTTC. Its translation: CACLRLISYEQYF.

This clone was seen once. V gene TRBV20-1 combines with J gene TRBJ1-2; no firm D call. Trimming removed 2 bases at V and 8 bases at J, with 9 bases between. The CDR3 is 11 residues long. Per the germline V gene, CDR1 is DFQATT and CDR2 is SNEGSKA (reference sequence). The CDR3 reads CSARPGSGYTF. In nucleotides, the CDR3 is TGCAGTGCTAGACCCGGGAGCGGCTACACCTTC.